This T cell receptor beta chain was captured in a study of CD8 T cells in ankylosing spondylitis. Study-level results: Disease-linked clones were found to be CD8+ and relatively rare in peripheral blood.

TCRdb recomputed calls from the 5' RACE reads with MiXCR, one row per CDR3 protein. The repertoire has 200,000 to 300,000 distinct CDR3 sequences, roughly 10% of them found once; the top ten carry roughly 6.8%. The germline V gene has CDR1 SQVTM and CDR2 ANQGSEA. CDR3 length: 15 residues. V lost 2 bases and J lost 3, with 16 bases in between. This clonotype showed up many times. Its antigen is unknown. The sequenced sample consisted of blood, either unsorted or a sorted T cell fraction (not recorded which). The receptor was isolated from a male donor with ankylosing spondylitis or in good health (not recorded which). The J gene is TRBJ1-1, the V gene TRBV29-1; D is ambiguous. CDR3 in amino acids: CSVERRRGYDTEAFF. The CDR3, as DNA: TGCAGCGTTGAACGTAGGCGGGGATATGACACTGAAGCTTTCTTT.